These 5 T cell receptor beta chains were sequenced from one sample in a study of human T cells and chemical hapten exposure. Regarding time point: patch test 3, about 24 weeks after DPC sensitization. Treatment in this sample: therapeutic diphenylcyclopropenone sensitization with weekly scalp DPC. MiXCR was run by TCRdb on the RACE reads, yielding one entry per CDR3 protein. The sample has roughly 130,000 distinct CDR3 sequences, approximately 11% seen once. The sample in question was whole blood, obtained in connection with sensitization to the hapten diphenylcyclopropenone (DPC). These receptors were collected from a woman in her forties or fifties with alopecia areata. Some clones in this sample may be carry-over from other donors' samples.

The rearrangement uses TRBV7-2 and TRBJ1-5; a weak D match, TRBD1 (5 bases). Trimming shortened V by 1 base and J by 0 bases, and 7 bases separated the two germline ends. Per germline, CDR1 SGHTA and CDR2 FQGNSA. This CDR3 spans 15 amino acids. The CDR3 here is CASSLGQSSNQPQHF. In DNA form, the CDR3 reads TGTGCCAGCAGCTTAGGACAGAGTAGCAATCAGCCCCAGCATTTT.

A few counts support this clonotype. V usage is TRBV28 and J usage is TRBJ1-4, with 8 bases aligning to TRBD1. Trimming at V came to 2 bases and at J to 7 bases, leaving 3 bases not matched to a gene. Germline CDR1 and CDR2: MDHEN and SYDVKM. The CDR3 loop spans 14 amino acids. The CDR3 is CASSLGQGSEKLFF. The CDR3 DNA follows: TGTGCCAGCAGTTTAGGACAGGGTAGTGAAAAACTGTTTTTT.

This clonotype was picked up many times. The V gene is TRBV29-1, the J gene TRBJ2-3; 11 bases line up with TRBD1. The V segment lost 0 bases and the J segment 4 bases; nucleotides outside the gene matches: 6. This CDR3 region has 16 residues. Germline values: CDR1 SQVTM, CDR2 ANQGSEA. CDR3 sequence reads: CSVEDRTGGNPDTQYF. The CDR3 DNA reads TGCAGCGTTGAAGATCGGACAGGGGGCAACCCAGATACGCAGTATTTT.

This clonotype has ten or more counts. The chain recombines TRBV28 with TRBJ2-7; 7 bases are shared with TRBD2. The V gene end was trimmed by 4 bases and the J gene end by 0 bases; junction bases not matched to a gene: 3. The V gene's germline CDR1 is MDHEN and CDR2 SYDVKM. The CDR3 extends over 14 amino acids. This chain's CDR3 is CASSSRTSSYEQYF. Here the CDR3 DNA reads TGTGCCAGCAGTTCCCGGACTAGCTCCTACGAGCAGTACTTC.

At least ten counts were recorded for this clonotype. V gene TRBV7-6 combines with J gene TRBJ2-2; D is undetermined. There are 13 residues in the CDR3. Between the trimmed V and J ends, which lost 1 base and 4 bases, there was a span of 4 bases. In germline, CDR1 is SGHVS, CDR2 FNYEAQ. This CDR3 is CASSLEGTGELFF. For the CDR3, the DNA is TGTGCCAGCAGCTTAGAGGGCACCGGGGAGCTGTTTTTT. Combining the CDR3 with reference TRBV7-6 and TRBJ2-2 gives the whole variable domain GAGVSQSPRYKVTKRGQDVALRCDPISGHVSLYWYRQALGQGPEFLTYFNYEAQQDKSGLPNDRFSAERPEGSISTLTIQRTEQRDSAMYRCASSLEGTGELFFGEGSRLTVL.